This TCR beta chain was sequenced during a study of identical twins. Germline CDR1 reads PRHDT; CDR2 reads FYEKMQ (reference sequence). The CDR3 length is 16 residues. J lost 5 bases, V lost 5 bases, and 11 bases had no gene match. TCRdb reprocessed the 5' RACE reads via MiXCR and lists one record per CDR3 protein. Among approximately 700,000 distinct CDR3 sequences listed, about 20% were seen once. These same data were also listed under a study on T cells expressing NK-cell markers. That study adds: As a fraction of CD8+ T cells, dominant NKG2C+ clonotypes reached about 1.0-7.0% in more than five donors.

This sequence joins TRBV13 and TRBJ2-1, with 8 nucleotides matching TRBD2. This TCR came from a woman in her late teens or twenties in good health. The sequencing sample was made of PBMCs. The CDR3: CASSGRLAQKNNEQFF. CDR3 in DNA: TGTGCCAGCAGCGGACGACTAGCGCAAAAAAACAATGAGCAGTTCTTC.